Listed below are T cell receptor beta chains from one sample, sequenced in a study of control samples from healthy donors and cancer patients. Method: immunoSEQ multiplex PCR; TCRdb's copy keeps in-frame clones and lacks some. The sample includes 61,000 or so clones, 90% of them seen just once. Sequenced input: PBMCs. The receptors come from a man aged 60-69 years with colorectal cancer. The CDR3 runs from the conserved cysteine through the conserved F or W. The D gene is left open where the match is weak. Expanded clones get a size class; other rows say once, few or many, or leave the size out.

d_call: .; clone_size: few; v_call: TRBV5-8; j_call: TRBJ2-3; cdr3_nt: TGTGCCAGCAGCCCGGATGTAGGGACAGATACGCAGTATTTT; cdr3_aa: CASSPDVGTDTQYF
d_call: .; clone_size: once; v_call: TRBV9; j_call: TRBJ2-2; cdr3_nt: TGTGCCAGCACCGGATGGGAGGAAGGGGAGCTGTTTTTT; cdr3_aa: CASTGWEEGELFF
d_call: TRBD2; clone_size: .; v_call: TRBV29-1; j_call: TRBJ2-1; cdr3_nt: TGCAGCGCGATACTAGCGGGGAAGGTCGGTGAGCAGTTCTTC; cdr3_aa: CSAILAGKVGEQFF
d_call: .; clone_size: few; v_call: TRBV15; j_call: TRBJ1-3; cdr3_nt: TGTGCCACCAGTCCCTCAGGGATCGCTGGAAACACCATATATTTT; cdr3_aa: CATSPSGIAGNTIYF
d_call: TRBD2; clone_size: .; v_call: TRBV6-5; j_call: TRBJ2-1; cdr3_nt: TGTGCCAGCAGAGGCAATTCAGCGGGGAATGAGCAGTTCTTC; cdr3_aa: CASRGNSAGNEQFF
d_call: .; clone_size: once; v_call: TRBV19; j_call: TRBJ1-3; cdr3_nt: TGTGCCAGTAGTATCTTGGTTAATCCCGGAAACACCATATATTTT; cdr3_aa: CASSILVNPGNTIYF
d_call: TRBD2; clone_size: .; v_call: TRBV4-3; j_call: TRBJ2-5; cdr3_nt: TGCGCCAGCAGCCAAGGGGTAGCGGGGGGGCTTAACCAAGAGACCCAGTACTTC; cdr3_aa: CASSQGVAGGLNQETQYF
d_call: .; clone_size: few; v_call: TRBV7-9; j_call: TRBJ1-5; cdr3_nt: TGTGCCAGCAGCTTAGATGGTCAGCCCCAGCATTTT; cdr3_aa: CASSLDGQPQHF
d_call: .; clone_size: .; v_call: TRBV19; j_call: TRBJ2-7; cdr3_nt: TGTGCCAGTATATCGGGGCTGAACGAGCAGTACTTC; cdr3_aa: CASISGLNEQYF
d_call: .; clone_size: .; v_call: TRBV30; j_call: TRBJ2-7; cdr3_nt: TGTGCCTGGAGTGTTACCAGGGACTTCTACGAGCAGTACTTC; cdr3_aa: CAWSVTRDFYEQYF
d_call: .; clone_size: .; v_call: TRBV4-2; j_call: TRBJ1-2; cdr3_nt: TGTGCCAGCAGCCAAGACTCAGGGGTGGGCTATGGCTACACCTTC; cdr3_aa: CASSQDSGVGYGYTF
d_call: .; clone_size: once; v_call: TRBV19; j_call: TRBJ2-1; cdr3_nt: TGTGCCAGTAGTAGTTCCCTGAGCTCCTACAATGAGCAGTTCTTC; cdr3_aa: CASSSSLSSYNEQFF
d_call: .; clone_size: .; v_call: TRBV5-5; j_call: TRBJ2-7; cdr3_nt: TGTGCCAGCAGCCGACCCGGGGACTTCAACGAGCAGTACTTC; cdr3_aa: CASSRPGDFNEQYF
d_call: .; clone_size: once; v_call: TRBV6-1; j_call: TRBJ1-6; cdr3_nt: TGTGCCAGCAGTGAAGCTCACAGGGCTTCACCCCTCCACTTT; cdr3_aa: CASSEAHRASPLHF
d_call: .; clone_size: .; v_call: TRBV5-1; j_call: TRBJ1-3; cdr3_nt: TGCGCCAGCAGCTTGGACGGGGCCGGAAACACCATATATTTT; cdr3_aa: CASSLDGAGNTIYF
d_call: TRBD1; clone_size: .; v_call: TRBV10-1; j_call: TRBJ2-3; cdr3_nt: TGCGCCAGCAGTGATGAAGTAGGACAGGCTACAGATACGCAGTATTTT; cdr3_aa: CASSDEVGQATDTQYF
d_call: .; clone_size: .; v_call: TRBV5-4; j_call: TRBJ2-3; cdr3_nt: TGTGCCAGCAGCTGGTGGGGCAGGGGCGGAACAGATACGCAGTATTTT; cdr3_aa: CASSWWGRGGTDTQYF
d_call: .; clone_size: .; v_call: TRBV5-4; j_call: TRBJ1-2; cdr3_nt: TGTGCCAGCACCGAGGGAGCTAACTATGGCTACACCTTC; cdr3_aa: CASTEGANYGYTF
d_call: .; clone_size: once; v_call: TRBV5-8; j_call: TRBJ2-2; cdr3_nt: TGTGCCAGCAGCTTATCGAGGGAGCTGTTTTTT; cdr3_aa: CASSLSRELFF
d_call: TRBD1; clone_size: once; v_call: TRBV9; j_call: TRBJ2-1; cdr3_nt: TGTGCCAGCAGCAGACGGACAGGGGGCCTTAATGAGCAGTTCTTC; cdr3_aa: CASSRRTGGLNEQFF
d_call: .; clone_size: .; v_call: TRBV12-2; j_call: TRBJ2-3; cdr3_nt: TGTGCAAGTCGCTTTGATGGGGGACCGCCATCCGATACGCAGTATTTT; cdr3_aa: CASRFDGGPPSDTQYF
d_call: .; clone_size: .; v_call: TRBV21-1; j_call: TRBJ1-3; cdr3_nt: TGTGCCAGCAGCAAAGCGCAGCGGGAGGAAAACACCATATATTTT; cdr3_aa: CASSKAQREENTIYF
d_call: .; clone_size: few; v_call: TRBV11-3; j_call: TRBJ2-7; cdr3_nt: TGTGCCAGCAGCTTAGGGGTCTTTTACGAGCAGTACTTC; cdr3_aa: CASSLGVFYEQYF
d_call: .; clone_size: .; v_call: TRBV5-4; j_call: TRBJ2-7; cdr3_nt: TGTGCCAGCAGTACTCAGGGGGGAACCTACGAGCAGTACTTC; cdr3_aa: CASSTQGGTYEQYF
d_call: .; clone_size: .; v_call: TRBV4-1; j_call: TRBJ2-7; cdr3_nt: TGCGCCAGCAGCTCTGGGCAGGGTGATTCCTACGAGCAGTACTTC; cdr3_aa: CASSSGQGDSYEQYF
d_call: .; clone_size: few; v_call: TRBV30; j_call: TRBJ2-7; cdr3_nt: TGTGCCTGGAGTCCGGGGACCTCAGAGCAGTACTTC; cdr3_aa: CAWSPGTSEQYF
d_call: .; clone_size: .; v_call: TRBV28; j_call: TRBJ1-1; cdr3_nt: TGTGCCAGCAGTTTAGGGGGCGCCAGAGGTACTGAAGCTTTCTTT; cdr3_aa: CASSLGGARGTEAFF
d_call: .; clone_size: .; v_call: TRBV27; j_call: TRBJ1-5; cdr3_nt: TGTGCCAGCAAAACTAAACAGAAAAGCAATCAGCCCCAGCATTTT; cdr3_aa: CASKTKQKSNQPQHF
d_call: .; clone_size: .; v_call: TRBV18; j_call: TRBJ1-6; cdr3_nt: TGTGCCAGCTCACCCGACAGTTCCTATAATTCACCCCTCCACTTT; cdr3_aa: CASSPDSSYNSPLHF
d_call: .; clone_size: .; v_call: TRBV18; j_call: TRBJ1-4; cdr3_nt: TGTGCCAGCTCACGCTACAACCCCTCAACTAATGAAAAACTGTTTTTT; cdr3_aa: CASSRYNPSTNEKLFF
d_call: .; clone_size: .; v_call: TRBV6-6; j_call: TRBJ2-2; cdr3_nt: TGTGCCAGCAGAAGCCCCCCAGACACCGGGGAGCTGTTTTTT; cdr3_aa: CASRSPPDTGELFF
d_call: TRBD1; clone_size: .; v_call: TRBV6-5; j_call: TRBJ1-6; cdr3_nt: TGTGCCAGCAGTCGACAGGGATTGGATTCACCCCTCCACTTT; cdr3_aa: CASSRQGLDSPLHF
d_call: TRBD2; clone_size: .; v_call: TRBV10-3; j_call: TRBJ2-5; cdr3_nt: TGTGCCATCTCTCCCTCGGGGGGGCAGGAGACCCAGTACTTC; cdr3_aa: CAISPSGGQETQYF
d_call: .; clone_size: .; v_call: TRBV7-2; j_call: TRBJ2-7; cdr3_nt: TGTGCCAGCAGCCCCATCCGGGGCAGAGCTCGAACCGCCTCCTACGAGCAGTACTTC; cdr3_aa: CASSPIRGRARTASYEQYF
d_call: .; clone_size: .; v_call: TRBV5-1; j_call: TRBJ1-1; cdr3_nt: TGCGCCAGCAGCTCAGGGGACGTCCACACTGAAGCTTTCTTT; cdr3_aa: CASSSGDVHTEAFF
d_call: TRBD2; clone_size: once; v_call: TRBV2; j_call: TRBJ2-7; cdr3_nt: TGTGCCAGCAGTGATGCGGGGGGCGCTTGGAACGAGCAGTACTTC; cdr3_aa: CASSDAGGAWNEQYF
d_call: .; clone_size: few; v_call: TRBV30; j_call: TRBJ1-1; cdr3_nt: TGTGCCTGGAGTGTACTCCCACAGTCTGAAGCTTTCTTT; cdr3_aa: CAWSVLPQSEAFF
d_call: .; clone_size: .; v_call: TRBV28; j_call: TRBJ1-2; cdr3_nt: TGTGCCAGCAATTCAATCGATGCTAACTATGGCTACACCTTC; cdr3_aa: CASNSIDANYGYTF
d_call: TRBD2; clone_size: .; v_call: TRBV11-2; j_call: TRBJ2-1; cdr3_nt: TGTGCCAGCAGCTTAGAGGGTGGGACTAGCGCGTTCTTC; cdr3_aa: CASSLEGGTSAFF
d_call: TRBD2; clone_size: .; v_call: TRBV11-2; j_call: TRBJ2-5; cdr3_nt: TGTGCCAGCAGGGTTAGCGGGGGGGCTGGGGAGACCCAGTACTTC; cdr3_aa: CASRVSGGAGETQYF
d_call: .; clone_size: .; v_call: TRBV12-3/TRBV12-4; j_call: TRBJ2-1; cdr3_nt: TGTGCCAGCACCGCTGGGGTCAATGAGCAGTTCTTC; cdr3_aa: CASTAGVNEQFF
d_call: .; clone_size: .; v_call: TRBV12-3/TRBV12-4; j_call: TRBJ2-5; cdr3_nt: TGTGCCAGCAGTATCAGAGGTAAAGAGACCCAGTACTTC; cdr3_aa: CASSIRGKETQYF
d_call: .; clone_size: .; v_call: TRBV11-2; j_call: TRBJ1-1; cdr3_nt: TGTGCCAGCAGCCCCTACACCGTTGGCACTGAAGCTTTCTTT; cdr3_aa: CASSPYTVGTEAFF
d_call: TRBD1; clone_size: .; v_call: TRBV19; j_call: TRBJ2-2; cdr3_nt: TGTGCCAGTAGTTCCGGGACAGGGAACACCGGGGAGCTGTTTTTT; cdr3_aa: CASSSGTGNTGELFF
d_call: .; clone_size: .; v_call: TRBV5-5; j_call: TRBJ2-7; cdr3_nt: TGTGCCAGCAGCTTTGGACGGTACTACGAGCAGTACTTC; cdr3_aa: CASSFGRYYEQYF
d_call: TRBD1; clone_size: .; v_call: TRBV6-1; j_call: TRBJ1-5; cdr3_nt: TGTGCCAGCAGTACAGGGGGCAGTCAGCCCCAGCATTTT; cdr3_aa: CASSTGGSQPQHF
d_call: TRBD1; clone_size: .; v_call: TRBV6-5; j_call: TRBJ2-7; cdr3_nt: TGTGCCAGCAGTTACTGGGGGCAGGGGGCGAGAGAGCAGTACTTC; cdr3_aa: CASSYWGQGAREQYF
d_call: .; clone_size: .; v_call: TRBV7-9; j_call: TRBJ1-4; cdr3_nt: TGTGCCAGCAGCCTCAACAGGGTTGCTAATGAAAAACTGTTTTTT; cdr3_aa: CASSLNRVANEKLFF
d_call: .; clone_size: .; v_call: TRBV4-2; j_call: TRBJ2-2; cdr3_nt: TGTGCCAGCAGCCAAGGCCTCGGCGACACCGGGGAGCTGTTTTTT; cdr3_aa: CASSQGLGDTGELFF
d_call: .; clone_size: .; v_call: TRBV6-1; j_call: TRBJ1-1; cdr3_nt: TGTGCCAGCAGTGAGTGGGGAAACACTGAAGCTTTCTTT; cdr3_aa: CASSEWGNTEAFF
d_call: .; clone_size: .; v_call: TRBV9; j_call: TRBJ2-1; cdr3_nt: TGTGCCAGCAGCGTGGGATCTAGCAATGAGCAGTTCTTC; cdr3_aa: CASSVGSSNEQFF
d_call: TRBD1; clone_size: .; v_call: TRBV5-4; j_call: TRBJ2-7; cdr3_nt: TGTGCCAGCAGCGCCTTGACAGGGCGCTCCCACGAGCAGTACTTC; cdr3_aa: CASSALTGRSHEQYF
d_call: .; clone_size: .; v_call: TRBV9; j_call: TRBJ2-5; cdr3_nt: TGTGCCAGCAGCGTAAGTGTCAGGGCTGAGACCCAGTACTTC; cdr3_aa: CASSVSVRAETQYF
d_call: TRBD1; clone_size: once; v_call: TRBV7-9; j_call: TRBJ2-7; cdr3_nt: TGTGCCAGCAGCACCGGGACAGGGGGCACAACCTACGAGCAGTACTTC; cdr3_aa: CASSTGTGGTTYEQYF
d_call: .; clone_size: .; v_call: TRBV7-9; j_call: TRBJ1-4; cdr3_nt: TGTGCCAGCAGCTTAGGGAAGGGGGATGAAAAACTGTTTTTT; cdr3_aa: CASSLGKGDEKLFF
d_call: .; clone_size: .; v_call: TRBV24-1; j_call: TRBJ1-1; cdr3_nt: TGTGCCACCAGTGATTCAGGGAGCACTGAAGCTTTCTTT; cdr3_aa: CATSDSGSTEAFF
d_call: .; clone_size: .; v_call: TRBV28; j_call: TRBJ1-3; cdr3_nt: TGTGCCAGCAGCCTGACGGGGAGCTCTGGAAACACCATATATTTT; cdr3_aa: CASSLTGSSGNTIYF
d_call: .; clone_size: few; v_call: TRBV19; j_call: TRBJ1-5; cdr3_nt: TGTGCCAGTAGTATGAGAGGGCAGGGCAATCAGCCCCAGCATTTT; cdr3_aa: CASSMRGQGNQPQHF
d_call: TRBD1; clone_size: .; v_call: TRBV5-1; j_call: TRBJ1-6; cdr3_nt: TGCGCCAGCAGCTTGGGGACAGGGGGATATAATTCACCCCTCCACTTT; cdr3_aa: CASSLGTGGYNSPLHF
d_call: .; clone_size: .; v_call: TRBV10-1; j_call: TRBJ1-2; cdr3_nt: TGCGCCAGCAGAAGACAGAGGAGCCCCTCTAACTATGGCTACACCTTC; cdr3_aa: CASRRQRSPSNYGYTF